This T cell receptor beta chain emerged from a study of PD-L1 blockade in urothelial cancer. Overall study context: Blood gave a median around 150,000 T cells.

Method: immunoSEQ multiplex PCR; TCRdb's copy keeps in-frame clones and lacks some. Of roughly 30,000 clones in the sample, around nine tenths were seen once. Patients had urothelial carcinoma that was locally advanced or metastatic. Germline lookup yields CDR1 SGHAT and CDR2 FQNNGV. The CDR3 covers 18 residues. V lost 2 bases to trimming and J lost 1 base, with 17 bases between them. This chain uses TRBV11-2 with TRBJ2-2, with D maybe TRBD1 (6 bases). The TCR sequence derives from a man aged 45-65 years with urothelial cancer. Sequenced material: PBMCs, taken around atezolizumab (anti-PD-L1) treatment. CDR3: CASSLLAGQGLNTGELFF. The CDR3 DNA reads TGTGCCAGCAGCTTATTGGCCGGCCAGGGGTTGAACACCGGGGAGCTGTTTTTT.